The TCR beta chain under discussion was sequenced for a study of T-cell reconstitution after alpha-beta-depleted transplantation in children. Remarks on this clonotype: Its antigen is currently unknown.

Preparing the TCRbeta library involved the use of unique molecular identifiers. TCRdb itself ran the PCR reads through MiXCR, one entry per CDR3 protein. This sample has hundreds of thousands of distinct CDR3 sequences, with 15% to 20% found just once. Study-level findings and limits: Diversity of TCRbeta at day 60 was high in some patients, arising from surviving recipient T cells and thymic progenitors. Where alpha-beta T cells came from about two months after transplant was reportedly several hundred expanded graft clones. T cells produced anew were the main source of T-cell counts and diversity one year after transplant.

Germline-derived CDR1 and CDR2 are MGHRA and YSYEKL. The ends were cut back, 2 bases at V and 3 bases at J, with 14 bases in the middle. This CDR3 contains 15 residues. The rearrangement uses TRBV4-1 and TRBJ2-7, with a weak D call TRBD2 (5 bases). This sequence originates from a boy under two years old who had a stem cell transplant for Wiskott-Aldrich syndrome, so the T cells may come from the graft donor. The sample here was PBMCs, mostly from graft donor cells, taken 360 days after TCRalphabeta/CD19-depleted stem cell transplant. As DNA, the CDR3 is TGCGCCAGCAGCCAATACGAGCGGCCAGGCTACGAGCAGTACTTC. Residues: CASSQYERPGYEQYF.